The 2 T cell receptor beta chains below were found in one sample sequenced in a study of shared clonotypes between healthy human individuals. Cells designated naive CD8 were CD45RO-negative and were positively selected for CCR7, with terminally differentiated effector memory CD45RA+ cells excluded. Clones were read by immunoSEQ multiplex PCR, and TCRdb kept only the in-frame ones, dropping some. The table shows roughly 2.1 million clones, with around 93% occurring only once. The sequenced material came from naive CD8+ T cells from PBMCs. The receptors here all came from a man between 18 and 35 years old in good health. Some clones in this sample may be carry-over from other donors' samples.

The gene calls are TRBV13 and TRBJ2-1; D unclear. Germline V CDR1 and CDR2: PRHDT, FYEKMQ (reference sequence). The CDR3 loop spans 14 amino acids. V lost 5 bases, J lost 9 bases, and 17 bases lay in between. CDR3 sequence (DNA): TGTGCCAGCAGCCTCCGAGCCAAATTAAGTGAGCAGTTCTTC. It yields the protein CASSLRAKLSEQFF. Together with reference TRBV13 and TRBJ2-1, the CDR3 gives the full variable domain: AAGVIQSPRHLIKEKRETATLKCYPIPRHDTVYWYQQGPGQDPQFLISFYEKMQSDKGSIPDRFSAQQFSDYHSELNMSSLELGDSALYFCASSLRAKLSEQFFGPGTRLTVL.

CDR3 region: CASSSGTGRDTGELFF. DNA for the CDR3: TGTGCCAGCAGCTCCGGGACAGGGCGGGACACCGGGGAGCTGTTTTTT. The rearrangement joins TRBV5-5 to TRBJ2-2; 9 bases map to TRBD1. The CDR3 is 16 residues long. J lost 3 bases, V lost 3 bases, and 6 bases had no gene match. Germline values: CDR1 SGHKS, CDR2 YYEKEE (reference sequence).